These 12 T cell receptor beta chains were all obtained from the same sample, sequenced in a study of shared clonotypes between healthy human individuals. Assay: immunoSEQ multiplex PCR; the TCRdb copy retains only in-frame clones and omits some. The repertoire holds about 2.4 million clones, with approximately 92% as singletons. Sequenced input: naive CD4+ T cells sorted from blood. The subset denotes: CD45RA+ positively selected. The receptors come from a man younger than 35 in good health.

The CDR3 region is CASSQTGGRRYNEQFF. The DNA of the CDR3 is TGTGCCAGCAGTCAAACTGGTGGCAGGAGGTACAATGAGCAGTTCTTC. The genes are TRBV11-2 and TRBJ2-1; D might be TRBD2 (5 bases). CDR1 and CDR2 from the germline V gene are SGHAT and FQNNGV. CDR3 size: 16 residues. With 6 bases removed from V and 4 bases from J, the gap between germline ends came to 19 bases.

The rearrangement uses TRBV7-2 and TRBJ1-4; TRBD1 matches at 10 bases. V shed 5 bases and J 3 bases; nucleotides not matched to a gene: 6. The germline CDR1 and CDR2 sequences are SGHTA and FQGNSA. The CDR3 has 16 amino acids. CDR3: CASSPQGTGANEKLFF. The CDR3 DNA reads as TGTGCCAGCAGCCCACAAGGGACAGGGGCTAATGAAAAACTGTTTTTT.

This clone was found a few times. J is TRBJ1-5 and V is TRBV28; TRBD1 aligns across 10 bases. This CDR3 contains 14 residues. V lost 8 bases and J lost 8; bases outside the gene matches: 9. Germline CDR1 is MDHEN and CDR2 is SYDVKM. CDR3: CASLRQGAWEPQHF. The CDR3 coding sequence is TGTGCCAGCCTGAGACAGGGGGCTTGGGAGCCCCAGCATTTT.

This chain links TRBV10-3 with TRBJ2-2; 7 bases are shared with TRBD2. The CDR3 covers 13 residues. The trim removed 6 bases at V and 5 bases at J, leaving 3 bases unmatched. Germline CDR1 and CDR2: ENHRY and SYGVKD. This CDR3 is CAIRGGETGELFF. CDR3 sequence (DNA): TGTGCCATCAGGGGAGGGGAAACCGGGGAGCTGTTTTTT.

This CDR3 reads CASSQALMTGGEKLFF. The CDR3 DNA follows: TGTGCCAGCAGCCAAGCCTTGATGACAGGGGGGGAAAAACTGTTTTTT. The chain has TRBV14 and TRBJ1-4; 9 bases map to TRBD1. This CDR3 region has 16 residues. Trimming took 1 base from V and 8 from J; bases not matched to a gene: 8. Looked up from germline, CDR1 is SGHDN and CDR2 is FVKESK. The full variable domain, its missing parts supplied by reference TRBV14 and TRBJ1-4, is EAGVTQFPSHSVIEKGQTVTLRCDPISGHDNLYWYRRVMGKEIKFLLHFVKESKQDESGMPNNRFLAERTGGTYSTLKVQPAELEDSGVYFCASSQALMTGGEKLFFGSGTQLSVL.

Regarding this clone: Within the sample, other DNA sequences also encode this same CDR3. The chain combines TRBV6-5 with TRBJ1-4; D is ambiguous. Trimming shortened V by 0 bases and J by 7 bases, and 3 bases separated the two germline ends. The CDR3 is made up of 12 amino acids. Per germline, CDR1 MNHEY and CDR2 SVGAGI. CDR3: CASSYSGEKLFF. CDR3 nucleotide sequence: TGTGCCAGCAGTTACTCGGGTGAAAAACTGTTTTTT.

The chain joins TRBV7-2 to TRBJ1-2; perhaps TRBD1 as D (6 bases). This CDR3 spans 14 amino acids. V dropped 4 bases and J dropped 6 bases, with 15 bases sitting between them. Germline V gene data show CDR1 as SGHTA and CDR2 as FQGNSA. The CDR3 region has the DNA TGTGCCAGCAGCTCTCCGGAAGGGACAAATGGCTACACCTTC. Translating gives CASSSPEGTNGYTF.

V gene TRBV5-1 combines with J gene TRBJ2-2; D uncertain. This CDR3 has 14 residues. V gave up 4 bases and J gave up 5 bases, with 12 bases separating them. Germline CDR1 is SGHRS and CDR2 is YFSETQ. DNA for the CDR3: TGCGCCAGCAGCCAGGACGGGCAAACCGGGGAGCTGTTTTTT. This gives the protein CASSQDGQTGELFF.

In nucleotides, the CDR3 is TGTGCCAGCAGCGTAGACGAAGGGGTAGCTCAGCCCCAGCATTTT. It encodes CASSVDEGVAQPQHF. The chain links TRBV9 to TRBJ1-5; D perhaps matches TRBD1 (5 bases). Germline CDR1 and CDR2: SGDLS and YYNGEE. Trimming removed 0 bases from V and 6 bases from J, with 13 bases in between. This CDR3 is 15 amino acids long.

V usage is TRBV19 and J usage is TRBJ2-7; 13 bases agree with TRBD2. CDR1 LNHDA and CDR2 SQIVND come from the germline V gene (reference sequence). The CDR3 consists of 15 residues. The J segment lost 5 bases and the V segment lost 8 bases, leaving 9 bases of the junction unmatched. In DNA, the CDR3 is TGTGCCAGTTCCAGGGGAGGACTAGCGGGGGACGAGCAGTACTTC. It specifies CASSRGGLAGDEQYF.

The chain joins TRBV5-8 to TRBJ2-3, with 10 bases fitting TRBD1. Germline V gene lookup returns CDR1 SGHTS and CDR2 YDEGEE. J gave up 1 base and V 7 bases, and 6 bases lay outside the gene matches. The CDR3 has 15 amino acids. In nucleotides, the CDR3 is TGTGCCAGCTTCAGGGGGACAGGGGGCACAGATACGCAGTATTTT. Encoded protein: CASFRGTGGTDTQYF.

The chain uses TRBV5-6 and TRBJ1-3, with D hard to call. Between the trimmed V and J ends, which lost 1 base and 3 bases, there was a span of 8 bases. In germline, CDR1 is SGHDT, CDR2 YYEEEE. The CDR3 has 14 amino acids. This chain's CDR3 is CASSLKSFGNTIYF. CDR3 bases: TGTGCCAGCAGCTTGAAGAGTTTTGGAAACACCATATATTTT.